This T cell receptor (beta chain) is drawn from a study of T cell responses to AZD1222 COVID-19 vaccine. At the level of the study: Second-dose timings of about 4 or about 12 weeks were pooled.

The method was immunoSEQ multiplex PCR; TCRdb's version includes in-frame clones alone and lacks a portion of them. The table lists over 100,000 clones, approximately 91% of them singletons, with 2.4% in the top ten. The CDR3 is 12 residues long. Trimming cost V 4 bases and J 3 bases, with 6 bases left between them. Germline values: CDR1 SGHDN, CDR2 FVKESK. Study-level points and caveats: Researchers report vaccine-associated CD4 TCRs spanning spike, with dominance at 160-218 and 743-854. Rises in breadth and depth of Spike-specific TCRs came after two AZD1222 doses. Donors skewed white British and female; clonal diversity was possibly underestimated.

As concerns this clone: Its specificity is not known.

The TCR originated in an adult in good health. Here the sequenced sample was peripheral blood, taken on day 0 of AZD1222 vaccination. V usage is TRBV14 and J usage is TRBJ1-2, with no clear D. The CDR3 nucleotides read TGTGCCAGCAGCCCCAGCTACTATGGCTACACCTTC. Amino acids: CASSPSYYGYTF.